This T cell receptor (beta chain) was captured by sequencing in a study of metastatic and nonmetastatic thyroid tumors. Study context: Repertoires from malignant and benign thyroid patients were compared across blood and tumor or nodule tissue.

This clone was counted between two and nine times. Each patient went into thyroid surgery without having received any treatment. TCRdb reanalyzed the PCR reads with MiXCR. The table shows roughly 13,000 clones, with 27% occurring only once. This sequence was found in a female donor with papillary thyroid cancer or a benign thyroid nodule (not recorded which). Some clones in this sample may be carry-over from other donors' samples. The sequencing input was tumor tissue.

CDR3: CASSLTPLREQYF. CDR3 nucleotide sequence: TGTGCCAGCAGTTTGACCCCCCTTCGCGAGCAGTACTTC. The chain combines TRBV27 with TRBJ2-7; D unclear. Trimming pared 3 bases from V and 6 bases from J, leaving 12 bases between. There are 13 residues in the CDR3. CDR1 and CDR2 from the germline V gene are MNHEY and SMNVEV (reference sequence).